This T cell receptor beta chain was sequenced for a study of OX40 agonist ivuxolimab in advanced cancers. Overall study context: Three patients got partial responses; one had hepatocellular carcinoma and two had cutaneous melanoma. General study results and limits: Among the nonresponders, some also had low normalized T-cell clonal expansion. Patients with a partial response at 0.1-3.0 mg/kg had among the lowest clonal expansion. In general, CD8+ T cells held more expanded clones than CD4+ did, on average.

Notes on this clone: Antigen specificity is unknown. A read error may produce the germline difference seen at one junction end.

Germline V CDR1 and CDR2: SSHAT, FNYEAQ (reference sequence). There are 13 residues in the CDR3. Some clones are missing from TCRdb's copy, which holds only in-frame ones; the method was immunoSEQ multiplex PCR. Of 70,000 to 95,000 clones detected, 90% to 95% appear once; the ten largest clones hold around 0.51%. The rearrangement uses TRBV7-7 and TRBJ2-1, with D perhaps TRBD2 (5 bases). The sequence derives from an adult with an advanced solid tumor such as melanoma, head and neck, liver or kidney cancer. This specimen was CD4+ or CD8+ T cells sorted from blood, taken in a trial of the OX40 agonist ivuxolimab. The CDR3 is CASSLAQYNEQFF. DNA for the CDR3: TGTGCTAGCAGCTTAGCGCAGTACAATGAGCAGTTCTTC.